This T cell receptor (beta chain) comes out of a study of cytomegalovirus exposure and HLA in healthy donors. Vbeta (60) and Jbeta (13) primers were used in the PCR. Sequenced by immunoSEQ multiplex PCR; TCRdb stores in-frame clones only, minus some. This sample has 99,000 or so clones; 65% to 90% occur once, and the top ten carry 6% to 8%. V lost 7 bases to trimming and J lost 5 bases, with 17 bases between them. This CDR3 region has 14 residues. Germline V gives CDR1 SNHLY, CDR2 FYNNEI. The chain has TRBV2 and TRBJ2-5, with a tentative D call TRBD2 (6 bases). Sequenced material: PBMCs. This receptor was taken from a man younger than 40 in good health and CMV-seropositive. CDR3 protein: CASKVWRVEETQYF. CDR3 DNA: TGTGCCAGCAAAGTTTGGAGGGTTGAGGAGACCCAGTACTTC. Supplemented by reference TRBV2 and TRBJ2-5, the full variable domain reads EPEVTQTPSHQVTQMGQEVILRCVPISNHLYFYWYRQILGQKVEFLVSFYNNEISEKSEIFDDQFSVERPDGSNFTLKIRSTKLEDSAMYFCASKVWRVEETQYFGPGTRLLVL.